What follows is one T cell receptor beta chain and its context. Looked up from germline, CDR1 is SEHNR and CDR2 is FQNEAQ (reference sequence). CDR3 length: 14 residues. Germline trimming cut 3 bases from V and 5 bases from J; bases unmatched to any gene: 4. This entry belongs to a study of control samples from healthy donors and cancer patients. Method: immunoSEQ multiplex PCR; TCRdb's copy keeps in-frame clones and lacks some. The sample shows about 110,000 clones, around 80% of them seen only once. This TCR came from a man aged 18 to 29 in good health. Material for sequencing was blood. This chain joins TRBV7-9 and TRBJ1-1; 9 positions match TRBD1. Here the CDR3 reads CASSLTGGWTEAFF. The CDR3 DNA reads TGTGCCAGCAGCTTGACAGGGGGTTGGACTGAAGCTTTCTTT.